This entry concerns a single TCR beta chain. Its antigen is not known. The same CDR3 also results from other DNA sequences found in this sample. The assay was immunoSEQ multiplex PCR, and TCRdb's table has in-frame clones only and misses some. The data show tens of thousands of clones, around 90% seen once. V lost 3 bases, J lost 2 bases, and 6 bases lay in between. CDR1 SNHLY and CDR2 FYNNEI come from the germline V gene. The CDR3 runs to 13 residues. This record belongs to a study of OX40 agonist ivuxolimab in advanced cancers. Study-wide points: The study did not work out the antigen specificity of the expanded peripheral T cells. In the 0.1-3.0 mg/kg groups, partial responders showed among the lowest expansion.

Patients with autoimmune history or systemic immunosuppression were excluded. The V and J genes are TRBV2 and TRBJ2-3; D is unresolved. This sequence originates from an adult with an advanced solid tumor such as melanoma, head and neck, liver or kidney cancer. The sample consisted of CD4+ or CD8+ T cells sorted from blood, taken in a trial of the OX40 agonist ivuxolimab. CDR3 bases: TGTGCCAGCAGTGACGGATACACAGATACGCAGTATTTT. This encodes CASSDGYTDTQYF.